The clone carrying this TCR beta chain was recorded only once. Its antigen is not identified. The germline V gene encodes CDR1 SNHLY and CDR2 FYNNEI. This CDR3 has 14 residues. Deletions cut 6 bases from V and 0 bases from J, with 8 bases between. Donors were systemically healthy Caucasian individuals from Russia aged roughly 6 to 95 years. PBMCs, at least 7 million per sample, were isolated. The sample is drawn from a study of blood T cells in healthy people across ages. Whole-study findings and limits: The recorded TCR beta diversity per million T cells decreased in a roughly linear manner with age. Not knowing donor CMV status may have confounded expanded clonotype changes.

With a J-beta primer mix and a sample-barcoded 5' primer, a second PCR ran 7 to 11 cycles. TCRdb re-called the 5' RACE reads with MiXCR, one entry per CDR3 protein. The table lists fewer than 2,000,000 distinct CDR3 sequences, approximately 39% of them singletons. This clonotype was sampled from a human donor in good health. Source material: blood. The chain employs TRBV2 and TRBJ2-2; D not certain. Here the CDR3 reads CASRATTNTGELFF. As DNA, the CDR3 is TGTGCCAGCAGGGCAACTACGAACACCGGGGAGCTGTTTTTT.